This passage covers 21 T cell receptor beta chains from one sample sequenced in a study of control samples from healthy donors and cancer patients. Here immunoSEQ multiplex PCR was the method, and the copy in TCRdb shows in-frame clones only, minus some. The data show 150,000 to 200,000 clones, over 85% seen once. The sample was blood. Receptors originate from a man in his thirties or forties in good health.

This clone has a single count. The gene calls are TRBV5-6 and TRBJ1-2, with D uncertain. The CDR3 runs to 15 residues. Trimming removed 3 bases from V and 3 bases from J, with 15 bases in between. The V gene's germline CDR1 is SGHDT and CDR2 YYEEEE. This CDR3 reads CASSWPARADYGYTF. The CDR3 region has the DNA TGTGCCAGCAGCTGGCCGGCTCGGGCAGACTATGGCTACACCTTC.

The chain employs TRBV12-5 and TRBJ2-5; 7 nucleotides align to TRBD1. CDR1 and CDR2 (germline): LGHNT, FRNRAP. V lost 1 base, J lost 4 bases, and 3 bases stayed unmatched. The CDR3 sequence is 14 residues long. DNA of the CDR3: TGTGCTAGTGGTTTGGGACAGGGATCAGAGACCCAGTACTTC. Protein: CASGLGQGSETQYF.

This sequence joins TRBV24-1 and TRBJ2-1, with 11 bases matching TRBD2. V shed 6 bases, J shed 8 bases, and the junction held 8 bases outside the gene matches. In germline, CDR1 is KGHDR, CDR2 SFDVKD. CDR3 length: 15 residues. As DNA, the CDR3 is TGTGCCACCAGTTCCATAGCGGGAGGGTTGGATGAGCAGTTCTTC. This codes for CATSSIAGGLDEQFF.

Note on this clone: Other DNA sequences of this sample code for an identical CDR3. The chain recombines TRBV15 with TRBJ1-1; D remains ambiguous. From germline, CDR1 is LNHNV and CDR2 YYDKDF (reference sequence). The CDR3 consists of 13 residues. Trimming stripped 0 bases from V and 1 base from J, with 3 bases between. CDR3 in amino acids: CATSREGNTEAFF. The CDR3 nucleotides are TGTGCCACCAGCAGAGAGGGGAACACTGAAGCTTTCTTT.

V is TRBV6-6 and J is TRBJ1-2, with D tentatively TRBD1 (5 bases). Between the trimmed V and J ends, which lost 5 bases and 3 bases, there was a span of 19 bases. Germline-derived CDR1 and CDR2 are MNHNY and SVGAGI (reference sequence). There are 16 residues in the CDR3. In DNA form, the CDR3 reads TGTGCCAGCAGTCAGTGGACACCCGGCGGGGACTATGGCTACACCTTC. Protein sequence: CASSQWTPGGDYGYTF.

This sequence joins TRBV7-2 and TRBJ1-6; D is uncertain. CDR1 and CDR2 from the germline V gene are SGHTA and FQGNSA. With 1 base removed from V and 0 bases from J, the gap between germline ends came to 7 bases. CDR3 length: 16 residues. CDR3: CASSLDVSSYNSPLHF. The DNA for the CDR3 is TGTGCCAGCAGCTTAGACGTGAGCTCCTATAATTCACCCCTCCACTTT.

This clone has only one observation. The rearrangement uses TRBV29-1 and TRBJ1-1; D gene unclear. The CDR3 length is 13 residues. In germline, CDR1 is SQVTM, CDR2 ANQGSEA. Trimming stripped 4 bases from V and 1 base from J, with 10 bases between. CDR3 loop: CSVVEGQNTEAFF. The CDR3 nucleotides read TGCAGCGTTGTGGAGGGCCAGAACACTGAAGCTTTCTTT.

The CDR3 DNA is TGTGCCAGCGAGCGAAACACCATATATTTT. It is translated as CASERNTIYF. The genes are TRBV6-5 and TRBJ1-3; D remains ambiguous. This CDR3 contains 10 residues. Trimming shortened V by 8 bases and J by 5 bases, and 4 bases separated the two germline ends. Germline lookup yields CDR1 MNHEY and CDR2 SVGAGI.

The chain has TRBV10-3 and TRBJ1-3; perhaps TRBD1 as D (6 bases). Germline V gene lookup returns CDR1 ENHRY and CDR2 SYGVKD. This CDR3 is 17 amino acids long. Trimming removed 5 bases at V and 0 bases at J, with 17 bases between. The CDR3 region is CAISPGTGANSGNTIYF. The CDR3 DNA reads as TGTGCCATCAGTCCAGGGACGGGGGCAAACTCTGGAAACACCATATATTTT.

V is TRBV6-6 and J is TRBJ2-5; 9 nucleotides match TRBD2. Looked up from germline, CDR1 is MNHNY and CDR2 is SVGAGI (reference sequence). CDR3 length: 14 amino acids. Unmatched junction bases numbered 6, after V lost 6 bases and J lost 4 bases. The CDR3 nucleotides read TGTGCCAGCAGGCCACCGGGACTAGCAGAGACCCAGTACTTC. Its protein is CASRPPGLAETQYF.

V usage is TRBV3-1 (or the pseudogene TRBV3-2) and J usage is TRBJ2-1, with 7 bases that match TRBD1. Trimming took 2 bases from V and 0 from J; bases not matched to a gene: 4. The CDR3 covers 16 residues. Germline V gene lookup returns CDR1 LGHDT and CDR2 YNNKEL (reference sequence). In DNA form, the CDR3 reads TGTGCCAGCAGCCAAAAACAGGGGCACTCCTACAATGAGCAGTTCTTC. Amino acid sequence: CASSQKQGHSYNEQFF.

The genes are TRBV7-3 and TRBJ2-1; possibly TRBD1 or TRBD2 for D (5 bases each). Germline V gene sequence: CDR1 SGHTA, CDR2 FQGTGA. V was clipped by 5 bases and J by 8 bases, with 16 bases between them. This CDR3 comprises 14 residues. This CDR3 is CASSRGGGVHEQFF. The CDR3 DNA sequence: TGTGCCAGCAGCCGCGGTGGGGGAGTGCATGAGCAGTTCTTC.

The chain uses TRBV6-5 and TRBJ2-5; 8 nucleotides line up with TRBD2. Germline loops: CDR1 MNHEY, CDR2 SVGAGI. Trimming removed 2 bases from V and 4 bases from J; junction bases left unmatched: 3. The CDR3 sequence is 14 residues long. CDR3 in DNA: TGTGCCAGCAGTTACCCCAGCGGGGGAGAGACCCAGTACTTC. It codes for CASSYPSGGETQYF.

The CDR3 nucleotides are TGTGCCAGCAGCTCCCCAGGGACTAGCGGGGGGACAATAGCCAAAAACATTCAGTACTTC. It specifies CASSSPGTSGGTIAKNIQYF. The chain joins TRBV7-8 to TRBJ2-4; 15 nucleotides agree with TRBD2. In germline, CDR1 is SGHVS, CDR2 FQNEAQ. The J segment lost 0 bases and the V segment lost 4 bases, leaving 10 bases of the junction unmatched. The CDR3 is made up of 20 amino acids.

The rearrangement joins TRBV7-9 to TRBJ2-7, with 7 bases aligning to TRBD2. J gave up 5 bases and V 3 bases, and 4 bases lay outside the gene matches. The CDR3 has 13 residues. CDR1 and CDR2 (germline): SEHNR, FQNEAQ (reference sequence). The CDR3 region is CASSFFSGNEQYF. CDR3 bases: TGTGCCAGCAGCTTTTTCAGCGGGAACGAGCAGTACTTC.

This clone was detected only a few times. The chain couples TRBV3-1 (or the pseudogene TRBV3-2) to TRBJ1-1; tentative D call: TRBD1 (6 bases). Trimming left V 4 bases short and J 6 bases short, with 15 bases between. The CDR3 loop spans 14 amino acids. Germline-derived CDR1 and CDR2 are LGHDT and YNNKEL (reference sequence). CDR3: CASSPHLGGSEAFF. As DNA, the CDR3 is TGTGCCAGCAGCCCACATTTGGGGGGCTCTGAAGCTTTCTTT.

The chain employs TRBV5-6 and TRBJ1-2; possibly TRBD1 for D (5 bases). Trimming shortened V by 0 bases and J by 7 bases, and 22 bases separated the two germline ends. The germline CDR1 and CDR2 sequences are SGHDT and YYEEEE. This CDR3 region has 17 residues. The CDR3 is CASSLAPGYSSAGGYTF. The CDR3 region has the DNA TGTGCCAGCAGCTTGGCGCCAGGGTATTCTTCTGCGGGTGGCTACACCTTC.

The chain has TRBV28 and TRBJ2-7, with TRBD2 identical over 7 bases. Germline V gene data show CDR1 as MDHEN and CDR2 as SYDVKM. The CDR3 is 12 amino acids. Unmatched junction bases numbered 7, after V lost 8 bases and J lost 6 bases. The CDR3 sequence: CASGTTPREQYF. The CDR3 region has the DNA TGTGCCAGCGGGACTACCCCCCGCGAGCAGTACTTC.

The V and J genes are TRBV5-1 and TRBJ2-7; 7 bases are shared with TRBD1. J was trimmed by 6 bases and V by 6 bases; bases with no gene match: 15. The CDR3 contains 15 residues. CDR1 SGHRS and CDR2 YFSETQ come from the germline V gene. CDR3 region: CASIGGSGQLGEQYF. CDR3 nucleotide sequence: TGCGCCAGCATAGGAGGTTCGGGACAGCTCGGCGAGCAGTACTTC.

The chain employs TRBV19 and TRBJ2-7; the D call may be TRBD1 or TRBD2 (5 bases each). Germline V CDR1 and CDR2: LNHDA, SQIVND (reference sequence). Trimming cost V 5 bases and J 3 bases, with 17 bases left between them. This CDR3 is built from 15 residues. The CDR3 region is CASSALGAGDYEQYF. In DNA form, the CDR3 reads TGTGCCAGTAGTGCCCTCGGGGCCGGGGACTACGAGCAGTACTTC.

This CDR3 is CASSLSQIYEQYF. The CDR3 DNA follows: TGTGCCAGCAGCTTATCACAGATCTACGAGCAGTACTTC. The genes are TRBV7-2 and TRBJ2-7; the D is unclear. Trimming pared 2 bases from V and 3 bases from J, leaving 8 bases between. The germline V gene has CDR1 SGHTA and CDR2 FQGNSA. This CDR3 is built from 13 residues.